The T cell receptor (beta chain) described here comes from a study of breast tumors, draining lymph nodes, adjacent tissues. Study-wide points: Luminal-like breast cancer showed significantly greater tumor-nontumor repertoire similarity than basal-like breast cancer did. Compared with lymph nodes, tumors were less diverse; compared with nontumor tissue, more. Most tumor T cells seemingly derive from lymph node, then expand in tumor.

Each CDR3 protein is one row after TCRdb ran MiXCR on the multiplex PCR reads. The table lists around 300,000 distinct CDR3 sequences, roughly 31% of them singletons, with 0.85% to 1.2% in the top ten. Breast cancer patients provided tissue from their axillary draining lymph nodes. Germline trimming cut 0 bases from V and 6 bases from J; bases unmatched to any gene: 7. This CDR3 has 15 residues. Germline lookup yields CDR1 GTSNPN and CDR2 SVGIG (reference sequence). Remarks on this clonotype: What it binds is not known.

The V and J genes are TRBV30 and TRBJ2-3; 9 nucleotides match TRBD2. The TCR comes from a female donor with breast cancer. Some clones in this sample may be carry-over from other donors' samples. Sequenced input: axillary lymph node tissue. The chain's CDR3 is CAWSVLAGGPDTQYF. The CDR3 region has the DNA TGTGCCTGGAGTGTATTGGCGGGAGGGCCCGATACGCAGTATTTT.